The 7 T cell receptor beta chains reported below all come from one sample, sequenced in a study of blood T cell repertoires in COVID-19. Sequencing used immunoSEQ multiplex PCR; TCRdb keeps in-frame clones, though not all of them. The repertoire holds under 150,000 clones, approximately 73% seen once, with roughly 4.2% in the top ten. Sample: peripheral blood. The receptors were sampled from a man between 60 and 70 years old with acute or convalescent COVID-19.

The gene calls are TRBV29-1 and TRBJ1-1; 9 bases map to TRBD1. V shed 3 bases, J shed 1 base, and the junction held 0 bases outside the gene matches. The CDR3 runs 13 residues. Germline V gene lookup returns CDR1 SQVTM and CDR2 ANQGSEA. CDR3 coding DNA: TGCAGCGTTGAGGGACAGGGGAACACTGAAGCTTTCTTT. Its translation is CSVEGQGNTEAFF.

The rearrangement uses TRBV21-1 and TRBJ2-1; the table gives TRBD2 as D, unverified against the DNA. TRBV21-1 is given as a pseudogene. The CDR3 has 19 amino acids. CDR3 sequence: CASSKSWPRYTGTYNEQFF. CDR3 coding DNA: TGTGCCAGCAGCAAGTCCTGGCCCCGGTATACGGGGACCTACAATGAGCAGTTCTTC.

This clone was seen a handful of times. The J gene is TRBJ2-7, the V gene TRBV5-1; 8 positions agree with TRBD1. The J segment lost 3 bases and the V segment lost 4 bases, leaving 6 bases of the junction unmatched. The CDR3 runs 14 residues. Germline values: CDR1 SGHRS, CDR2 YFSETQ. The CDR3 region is CASSLDRGNYEQYF. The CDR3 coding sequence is TGCGCCAGCAGCCTCGACAGGGGAAACTACGAGCAGTACTTC. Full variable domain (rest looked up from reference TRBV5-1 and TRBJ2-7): KAGVTQTPRYLIKTRGQQVTLSCSPISGHRSVSWYQQTPGQGLQFLFEYFSETQRNKGNFPGRFSGRQFSNSRSEMNVSTLELGDSALYLCASSLDRGNYEQYFGPGTRLTVT.

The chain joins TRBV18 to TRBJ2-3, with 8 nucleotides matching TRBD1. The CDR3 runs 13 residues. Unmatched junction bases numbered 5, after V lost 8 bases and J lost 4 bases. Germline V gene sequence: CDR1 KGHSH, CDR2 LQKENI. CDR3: CASASGGPDTQYF. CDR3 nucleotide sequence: TGTGCCAGCGCTTCAGGGGGCCCAGATACGCAGTATTTT.

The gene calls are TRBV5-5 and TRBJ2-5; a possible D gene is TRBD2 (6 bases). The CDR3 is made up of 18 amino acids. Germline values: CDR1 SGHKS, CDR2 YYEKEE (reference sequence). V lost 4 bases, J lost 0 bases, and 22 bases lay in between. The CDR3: CASSRRGGSVSYQETQYF. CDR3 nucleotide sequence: TGTGCCAGCAGCCGGCGGGGCGGCAGCGTCTCCTACCAAGAGACCCAGTACTTC.

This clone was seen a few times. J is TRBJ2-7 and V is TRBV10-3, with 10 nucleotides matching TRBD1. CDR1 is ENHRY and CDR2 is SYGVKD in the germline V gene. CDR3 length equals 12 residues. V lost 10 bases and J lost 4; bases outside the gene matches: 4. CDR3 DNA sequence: TGTGCCACCACGGGACAGGGGTACGAGCAGTACTTC. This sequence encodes CATTGQGYEQYF.

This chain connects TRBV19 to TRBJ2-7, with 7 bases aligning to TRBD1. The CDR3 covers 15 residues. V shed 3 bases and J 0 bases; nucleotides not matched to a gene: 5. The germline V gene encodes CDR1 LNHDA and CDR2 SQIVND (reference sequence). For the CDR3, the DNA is TGTGCCAGTAGTATTCAGGGGGTGCCCTCCTACGAGCAGTACTTC. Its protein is CASSIQGVPSYEQYF.